This T cell receptor beta chain was found in a study of response to subunit inactivated influenza vaccine. Via MiXCR, TCRdb re-called the RT-PCR reads, giving one row per CDR3 protein. The sample holds hundreds of thousands of distinct CDR3 sequences; around 13% are singletons and the top ten take 5.5% to 8%. Findings and limits, study-wide: Every seasonal influenza vaccination brings in few new T cells, the authors suggested.

Germline loops: CDR1 SGHRS, CDR2 YFSETQ. CDR3 length: 14 amino acids. Between the trimmed V and J ends, which lost 0 bases and 2 bases, there was a span of 6 bases. This clonotype was recorded at least ten times. The antigen is undetermined. The clonotype originates from a man in his forties or fifties who received an inactivated influenza vaccine. The input for sequencing was PBMCs from blood, taken around 14 days before vaccination. The chain has TRBV5-1 and TRBJ2-1; D unclear. The DNA of the CDR3 is TGCGCCAGCAGCTTGGAGGGCCCCTACAATGAGCAGTTCTTC. Translating it yields CASSLEGPYNEQFF.